This TCR beta chain was obtained from a study of blood T cell repertoires in COVID-19. In the study overall: The United States, Italy and Spain supplied acute and convalescent COVID-19 samples. Nucleic acid was either cDNA or gDNA, and it came from T cells, B-cell-depleted T cells, or PBMCs.

Study processing details: Nucleated cell counts were estimated from reference gene primer amplification. TCRdb's table, derived via immunoSEQ multiplex PCR, lists solely in-frame clones and lacks some. The D gene and trimming were derived from the DNA, and the V and J assignments and clone size from that table. The sample has 200,000 or so clones; roughly 90% are singletons. This receptor was obtained from an older woman with acute or convalescent COVID-19. The material sequenced was peripheral blood.

The DNA of the CDR3 is TGTGCCACCAGCAGAGGGGGCGCAAGTGGGGCCAACGTCCTGACTTTC. This sequence encodes CATSRGGASGANVLTF. This rearrangement joins TRBV15 to TRBJ2-6; tentatively, D is TRBD1 (5 bases). The V end lost 1 base, the J end lost 3 bases, and 10 bases lay between the germline ends. CDR3 length equals 16 residues. CDR1 and CDR2 from the germline V gene are LNHNV and YYDKDF (reference sequence).